This entry features one T cell receptor beta chain sequence. Its specificity is unknown. With 6 bases clipped from V and 3 bases from J, the junction kept 8 bases outside the gene matches. The CDR3 loop spans 15 amino acids. CDR1 is LNHNV and CDR2 is YYDKDF in the germline V gene (reference sequence). The sample originates from a study of cytomegalovirus exposure and HLA in healthy donors. Study-wide results and caveats: Analyzed later, most CMV-associated TCR beta chains appeared HLA-restricted.

Primers for the PCR totalled 60 Vbeta and 13 Jbeta. Clones were read by immunoSEQ multiplex PCR, and TCRdb kept only the in-frame ones, dropping some. The table lists some 210,000 clones, 70% to 80% of them singletons. The sequencing sample was made of PBMCs. The chain recombines TRBV15 with TRBJ2-1; 7 nucleotides align to TRBD2. This receptor was identified in a male donor in good health and CMV-seronegative. CDR3 nucleotide sequence: TGTGCCACCAGAGGTGGGGAGGGGCACTACAATGAGCAGTTCTTC. It is translated as CATRGGEGHYNEQFF.